Listed here are 3 T cell receptor beta chains from one sample, sequenced in a study of shared clonotypes between healthy human individuals. Some clones are missing from TCRdb's copy, which holds only in-frame ones; the method was immunoSEQ multiplex PCR. The repertoire consists of about 2.4 million clones, with 93% occurring once and the leading ten covering approximately 0.36%. The sample consisted of naive CD4+ T cells from PBMCs. Sample subset: CD45RA+ positively selected. All receptors derive from a man between 18 and 29 years old in good health. Some clones in this sample may be carry-over from other donors' samples.

The chain uses TRBV2 and TRBJ2-3; D may match TRBD1 or TRBD2 (5 bases each). The CDR3 extends over 14 amino acids. Germline CDR1 is SNHLY and CDR2 is FYNNEI. V was pared by 9 bases and J by 0 bases, with 13 bases between. CDR3 region: CASRTGTSTDTQYF. The CDR3 DNA reads TGTGCCAGTCGCACCGGGACGAGCACAGATACGCAGTATTTT.

The rearrangement links TRBV5-1 to TRBJ1-2, with no clear D. The V and J ends lost 3 bases and 8 bases respectively, with 11 bases between them. This CDR3 contains 12 residues. Germline values: CDR1 SGHRS, CDR2 YFSETQ. In DNA, the CDR3 is TGCGCCAGCAGCTCGACCCGGCAAGGCTACACCTTC. Protein: CASSSTRQGYTF.

This chain links TRBV6-5 with TRBJ1-3, with D perhaps TRBD1 (5 bases). The germline V gene has CDR1 MNHEY and CDR2 SVGAGI. Trimming left V 5 bases short and J 0 bases short, with 11 bases between. The CDR3 contains 15 residues. CDR3 amino acids: CASSRDSLSGNTIYF. The CDR3 bases are TGTGCCAGCAGTCGCGACAGCCTCTCTGGAAACACCATATATTTT.